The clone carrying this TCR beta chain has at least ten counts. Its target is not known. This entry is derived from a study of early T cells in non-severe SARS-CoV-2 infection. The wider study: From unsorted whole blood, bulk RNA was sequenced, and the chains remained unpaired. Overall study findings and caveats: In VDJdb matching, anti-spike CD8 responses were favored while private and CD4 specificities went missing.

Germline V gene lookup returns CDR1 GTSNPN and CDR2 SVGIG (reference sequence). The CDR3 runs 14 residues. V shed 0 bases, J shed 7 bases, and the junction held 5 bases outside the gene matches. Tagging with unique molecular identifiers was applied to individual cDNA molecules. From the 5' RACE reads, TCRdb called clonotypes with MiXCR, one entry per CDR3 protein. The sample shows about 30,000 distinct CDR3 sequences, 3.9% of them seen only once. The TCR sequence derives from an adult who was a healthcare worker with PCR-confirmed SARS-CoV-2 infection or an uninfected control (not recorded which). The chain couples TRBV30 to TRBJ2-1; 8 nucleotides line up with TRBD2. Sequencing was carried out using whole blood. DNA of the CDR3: TGTGCCTGGAGTGTAACGGGGGGGCCTAATGAGCAGTTCTTC. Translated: CAWSVTGGPNEQFF.